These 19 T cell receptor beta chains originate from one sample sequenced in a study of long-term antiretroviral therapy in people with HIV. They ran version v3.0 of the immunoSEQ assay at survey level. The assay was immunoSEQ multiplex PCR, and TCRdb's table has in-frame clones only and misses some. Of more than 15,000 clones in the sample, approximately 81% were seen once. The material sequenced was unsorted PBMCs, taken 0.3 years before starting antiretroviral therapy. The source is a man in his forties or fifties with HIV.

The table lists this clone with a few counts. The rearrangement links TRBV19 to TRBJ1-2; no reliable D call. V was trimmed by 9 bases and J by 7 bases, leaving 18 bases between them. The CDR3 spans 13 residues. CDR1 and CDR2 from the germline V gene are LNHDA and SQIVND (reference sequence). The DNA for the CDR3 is TGTGCCAGCGGCCCGGGAAGGCGGTCTGGCTACACCTTC. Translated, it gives CASGPGRRSGYTF.

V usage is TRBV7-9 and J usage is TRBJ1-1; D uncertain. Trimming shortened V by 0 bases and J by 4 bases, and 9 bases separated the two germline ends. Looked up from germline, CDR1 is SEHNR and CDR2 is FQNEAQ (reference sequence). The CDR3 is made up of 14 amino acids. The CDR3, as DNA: TGTGCCAGCAGCTTAGCGAGTACGAGCACTGAAGCTTTCTTT. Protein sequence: CASSLASTSTEAFF.

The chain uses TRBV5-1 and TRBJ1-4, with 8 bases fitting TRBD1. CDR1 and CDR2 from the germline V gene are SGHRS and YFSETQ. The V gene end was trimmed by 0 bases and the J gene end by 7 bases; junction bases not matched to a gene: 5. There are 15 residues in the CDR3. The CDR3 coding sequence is TGCGCCAGCAGCTTGGTACAGGGGGGTAGTGAAAAACTGTTTTTT. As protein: CASSLVQGGSEKLFF.

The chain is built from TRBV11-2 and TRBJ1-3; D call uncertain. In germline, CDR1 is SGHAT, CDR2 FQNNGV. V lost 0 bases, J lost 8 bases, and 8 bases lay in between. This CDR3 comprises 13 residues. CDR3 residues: CASSLEREDTIYF. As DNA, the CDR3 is TGTGCCAGCAGCTTAGAACGGGAAGACACCATATATTTT.

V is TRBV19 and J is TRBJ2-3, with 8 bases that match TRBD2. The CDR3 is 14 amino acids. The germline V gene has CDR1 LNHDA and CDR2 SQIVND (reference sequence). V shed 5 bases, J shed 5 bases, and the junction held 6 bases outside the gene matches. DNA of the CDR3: TGTGCCAGTAGTCGGCGGGGGGCCCGAGATACGCAGTATTTT. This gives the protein CASSRRGARDTQYF. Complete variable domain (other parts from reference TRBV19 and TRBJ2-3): DGGITQSPKYLFRKEGQNVTLSCEQNLNHDAMYWYRQDPGQGLRLIYYSQIVNDFQKGDIAEGYSVSREKKESFPLTVTSAQKNPTAFYLCASSRRGARDTQYFGPGTRLTVL.

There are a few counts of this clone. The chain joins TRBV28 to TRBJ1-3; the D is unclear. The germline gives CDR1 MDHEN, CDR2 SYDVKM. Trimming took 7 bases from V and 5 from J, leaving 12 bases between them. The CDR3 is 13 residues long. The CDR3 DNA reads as TGTGCCAGCAATCCATCGGACCGAAACACCATATATTTT. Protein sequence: CASNPSDRNTIYF. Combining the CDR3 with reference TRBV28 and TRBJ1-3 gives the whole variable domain DVKVTQSSRYLVKRTGEKVFLECVQDMDHENMFWYRQDPGLGLRLIYFSYDVKMKEKGDIPEGYSVSREKKERFSLILESASTNQTSMYLCASNPSDRNTIYFGEGSWLTVV.

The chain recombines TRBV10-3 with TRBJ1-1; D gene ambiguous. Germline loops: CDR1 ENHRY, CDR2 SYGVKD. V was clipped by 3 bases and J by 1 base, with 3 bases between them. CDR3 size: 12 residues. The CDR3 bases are TGTGCCATCAGTGACAGGAACACTGAAGCTTTCTTT. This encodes CAISDRNTEAFF.

The DNA of the CDR3 is TGTGCCAGCAGCTTAGGGAGCGGGGGGGCCGGAGAGCAGTACTTC. This codes for CASSLGSGGAGEQYF. This sequence joins TRBV7-8 and TRBJ2-7; 10 bases are shared with TRBD2. The germline V gene has CDR1 SGHVS and CDR2 FQNEAQ. The CDR3 runs 15 residues. V dropped 1 base and J dropped 7; count of bases not matched to a gene: 7. Full variable domain (rest looked up from reference TRBV7-8 and TRBJ2-7): GAGVSQSPRYKVAKRGQDVALRCDPISGHVSLFWYQQALGQGPEFLTYFQNEAQLDKSGLPSDRFFAERPEGSVSTLKIQRTQQEDSAVYLCASSLGSGGAGEQYFGPGTRLTVT.

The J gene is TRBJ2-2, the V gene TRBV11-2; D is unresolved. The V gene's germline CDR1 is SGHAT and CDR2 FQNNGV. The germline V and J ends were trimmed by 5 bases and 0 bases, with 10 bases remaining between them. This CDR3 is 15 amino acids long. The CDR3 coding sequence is TGTGCCAGCAGCCACGCCTCAGCGAACACCGGGGAGCTGTTTTTT. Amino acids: CASSHASANTGELFF.

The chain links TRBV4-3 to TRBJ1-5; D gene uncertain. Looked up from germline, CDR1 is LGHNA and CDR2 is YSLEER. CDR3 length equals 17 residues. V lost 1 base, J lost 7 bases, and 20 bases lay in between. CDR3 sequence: CASSQVHTEDVSQPQHF. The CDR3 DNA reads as TGCGCCAGCAGCCAAGTTCACACAGAGGACGTAAGCCAGCCCCAGCATTTT.

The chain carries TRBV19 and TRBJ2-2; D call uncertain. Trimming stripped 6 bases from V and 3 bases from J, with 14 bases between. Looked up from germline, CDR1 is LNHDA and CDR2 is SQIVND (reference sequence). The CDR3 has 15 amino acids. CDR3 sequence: CASRIPWVDTGELFF. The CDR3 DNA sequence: TGTGCCAGTAGAATCCCATGGGTTGACACCGGGGAGCTGTTTTTT. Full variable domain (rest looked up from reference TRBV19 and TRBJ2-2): DGGITQSPKYLFRKEGQNVTLSCEQNLNHDAMYWYRQDPGQGLRLIYYSQIVNDFQKGDIAEGYSVSREKKESFPLTVTSAQKNPTAFYLCASRIPWVDTGELFFGEGSRLTVL.

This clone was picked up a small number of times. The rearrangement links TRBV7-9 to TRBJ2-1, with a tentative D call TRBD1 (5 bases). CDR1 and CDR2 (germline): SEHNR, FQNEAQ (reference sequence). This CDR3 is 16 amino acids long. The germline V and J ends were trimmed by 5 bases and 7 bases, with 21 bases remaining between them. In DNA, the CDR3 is TGTGCCAGCAGCCCAAGACGGGCAGACAGACGAAATGAGCAGTTCTTC. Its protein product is CASSPRRADRRNEQFF.

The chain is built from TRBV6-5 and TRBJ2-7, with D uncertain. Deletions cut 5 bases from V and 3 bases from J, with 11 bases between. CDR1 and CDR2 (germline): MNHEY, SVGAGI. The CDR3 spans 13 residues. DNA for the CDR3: TGTGCCAGCAGTCCCTCAGGTTACTACGAGCAGTACTTC. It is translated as CASSPSGYYEQYF.

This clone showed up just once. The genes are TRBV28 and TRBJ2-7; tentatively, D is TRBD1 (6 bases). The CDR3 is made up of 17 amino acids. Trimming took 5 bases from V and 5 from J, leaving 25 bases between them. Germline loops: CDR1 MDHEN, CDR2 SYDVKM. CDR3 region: CASSPLGQGTKAHEQYF. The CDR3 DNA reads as TGTGCCAGCAGTCCCCTTGGGCAGGGGACCAAAGCCCACGAGCAGTACTTC.

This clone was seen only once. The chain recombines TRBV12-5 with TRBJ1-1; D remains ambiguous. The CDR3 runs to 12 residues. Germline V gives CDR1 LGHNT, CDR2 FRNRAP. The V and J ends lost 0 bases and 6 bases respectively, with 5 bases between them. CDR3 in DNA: TGTGCTAGTGGTTTGGTACGGGCTGAAGCTTTCTTT. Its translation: CASGLVRAEAFF.

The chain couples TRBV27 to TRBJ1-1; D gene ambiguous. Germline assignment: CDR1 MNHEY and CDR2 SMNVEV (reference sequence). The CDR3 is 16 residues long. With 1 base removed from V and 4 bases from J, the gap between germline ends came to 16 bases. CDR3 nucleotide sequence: TGTGCCAGCAGTTTATTGGCCGGTGGCTTCGTCACTGAAGCTTTCTTT. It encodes CASSLLAGGFVTEAFF.

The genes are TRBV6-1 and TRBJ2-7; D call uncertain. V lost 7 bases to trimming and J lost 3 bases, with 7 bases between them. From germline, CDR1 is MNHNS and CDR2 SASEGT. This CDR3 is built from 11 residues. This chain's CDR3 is CASTGSYEQYF. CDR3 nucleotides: TGTGCCAGCACCGGCAGCTACGAGCAGTACTTC.

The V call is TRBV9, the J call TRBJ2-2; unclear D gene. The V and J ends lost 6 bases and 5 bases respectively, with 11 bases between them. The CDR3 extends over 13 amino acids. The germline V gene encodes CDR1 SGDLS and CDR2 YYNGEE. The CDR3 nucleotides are TGTGCCAGCACTAAGAGTGGGACCGGGGAGCTGTTTTTT. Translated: CASTKSGTGELFF.

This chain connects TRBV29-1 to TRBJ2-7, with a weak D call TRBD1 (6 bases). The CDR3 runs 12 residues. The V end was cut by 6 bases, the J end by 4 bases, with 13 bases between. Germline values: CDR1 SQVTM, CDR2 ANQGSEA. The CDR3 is CSVRDIRYEQYF. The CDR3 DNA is TGCAGCGTCAGGGACATAAGGTACGAGCAGTACTTC.